The 29 T cell receptor beta chains listed next were all sequenced from one sample in a study of somatic mutations in cytotoxic T cells in rheumatoid arthritis. Here immunoSEQ multiplex PCR was the method, and the copy in TCRdb shows in-frame clones only, minus some. The sample has some 30,000 clones, 82% seen once. Sequencing input: CD8+ T cells sorted from blood. The receptors derive from an adult with rheumatoid arthritis.

This clone has more than one count but fewer than ten. The chain joins TRBV4-1 to TRBJ2-7; no definite D call. The CDR3 consists of 13 residues. Trimming took 1 base from V and 7 from J, leaving 11 bases between them. In germline, CDR1 is MGHRA, CDR2 YSYEKL. The DNA for the CDR3 is TGCGCCAGCAGCCAAGGGTTCCGAGATGAGCAGTACTTC. The encoded protein is CASSQGFRDEQYF.

The rearrangement uses TRBV11-3 and TRBJ1-3, with 7 bases matching TRBD1. J was trimmed by 2 bases and V by 4 bases; bases with no gene match: 2. CDR3 length: 14 amino acids. Germline assignment: CDR1 SGHNT and CDR2 YENEEA. Here the CDR3 DNA reads TGTGCCAGCAGCTACGGACAGGCTGGAAACACCATATATTTT. Translated, it gives CASSYGQAGNTIYF.

This clone has a handful of counts. Its ends do not fully match the called genes, so a read error is possible. The chain joins TRBV7-7 to TRBJ1-1; D gene ambiguous. Germline assignment: CDR1 SSHAT and CDR2 FNYEAQ (reference sequence). The CDR3 totals 13 residues. The CDR3 loop is CASSLTANTEAFF. CDR3 sequence (DNA): TGTGCTAGCAGCTTAACAGCGAACACTGAAGCTTTCTTT.

The chain uses TRBV5-1 and TRBJ1-1; D unresolved. Germline loops: CDR1 SGHRS, CDR2 YFSETQ. The CDR3 loop spans 15 amino acids. Trimming cost V 0 bases and J 0 bases, with 9 bases left between them. The CDR3 DNA reads TGCGCCAGCAGCTTGGCGGGCATCATGAACACTGAAGCTTTCTTT. This gives the protein CASSLAGIMNTEAFF.

This clone was recorded only once. The genes are TRBV30 and TRBJ2-7; TRBD1 matches at 8 bases. Trimming took 4 bases from V and 3 from J; bases not matched to a gene: 5. In germline, CDR1 is GTSNPN, CDR2 SVGIG (reference sequence). CDR3 size: 13 residues. CDR3 bases: TGTGCCTGGAACAGGGGGAAAGGCTACGAGCAGTACTTC. This sequence encodes CAWNRGKGYEQYF.

This clone was counted a single time. This rearrangement joins TRBV4-1 to TRBJ2-7; possibly TRBD1 or TRBD2 for D (5 bases each). Germline CDR1 and CDR2: MGHRA and YSYEKL. V lost 0 bases, J lost 0 bases, and 12 bases lay in between. This CDR3 has 16 residues. The CDR3 here is CASSQDEGKGSYEQYF. CDR3 in DNA: TGCGCCAGCAGCCAAGACGAGGGGAAGGGCTCCTACGAGCAGTACTTC.

The CDR3 spells CASSLGGSYEQYF. For the CDR3, the DNA is TGTGCCAGCAGCCTCGGGGGCTCCTACGAGCAGTACTTC. The chain recombines TRBV27 with TRBJ2-7, with D tentatively TRBD2 (6 bases). V was pared by 6 bases and J by 0 bases, with 9 bases between. Per the germline V gene, CDR1 is MNHEY and CDR2 is SMNVEV (reference sequence). The CDR3 is 13 residues long.

V is TRBV4-2 and J is TRBJ2-7, with D perhaps TRBD1 or TRBD2 (5 bases each). The length of the CDR3 is 17 residues. Trimming removed 0 bases at V and 0 bases at J, with 15 bases between. Germline values: CDR1 LGHNA, CDR2 YNFKEQ. The CDR3 reads CASSQDGPGTPSYEQYF. The CDR3 nucleotides read TGTGCCAGCAGCCAAGATGGTCCCGGGACGCCCTCCTACGAGCAGTACTTC.

The rearrangement uses TRBV27 and TRBJ2-7; D might be TRBD2 (6 bases). V lost 0 bases and J 0 bases, leaving 21 bases between the germline ends. Germline loops: CDR1 MNHEY, CDR2 SMNVEV (reference sequence). This CDR3 spans 19 amino acids. The CDR3 sequence: CASSLSGLQPREFSYEQYF. CDR3 nucleotide sequence: TGTGCCAGCAGTTTATCTGGCTTACAACCCCGGGAGTTCTCCTACGAGCAGTACTTC.

V usage is TRBV5-6 and J usage is TRBJ2-2, with 7 bases matching TRBD1. The CDR3 spans 18 residues. Unmatched junction bases numbered 16, after V lost 3 bases and J lost 5 bases. Germline assignment: CDR1 SGHDT and CDR2 YYEEEE. DNA for the CDR3: TGTGCCAGCAGCTCATCTACGGACAGGTCTAGGGATACCGGGGAGCTGTTTTTT. This sequence encodes CASSSSTDRSRDTGELFF.

This clone was observed once. The CDR3 coding sequence is TGTGCCAGCAGCCCTATTACCCCGCAAGGTCCTTCCACAGATACGCAGTATTTT. Encoded protein: CASSPITPQGPSTDTQYF. V usage is TRBV5-4 and J usage is TRBJ2-3, with D unresolved. Germline CDR1 and CDR2: SGHNT and YYREEE (reference sequence). There are 18 residues in the CDR3. Between the trimmed V and J ends, which lost 4 bases and 2 bases, there was a span of 23 bases.

This clone showed up just once. The chain recombines TRBV30 with TRBJ2-7; a weak D match, TRBD2 (5 bases). Trimming cost V 0 bases and J 6 bases, with 12 bases left between them. From germline, CDR1 is GTSNPN and CDR2 SVGIG (reference sequence). This CDR3 comprises 13 residues. The CDR3 spells CAWSVWGEGEQYF. CDR3 DNA sequence: TGTGCCTGGAGTGTCTGGGGAGAGGGCGAGCAGTACTTC.

The rearrangement uses TRBV9 and TRBJ1-2, with D uncertain. V dropped 3 bases and J dropped 8 bases, with 8 bases sitting between them. The CDR3 sequence is 11 residues long. CDR1 is SGDLS and CDR2 is YYNGEE in the germline V gene. The CDR3 loop reads CASSGDRGYTF. CDR3 nucleotides: TGTGCCAGCAGCGGCGACCGCGGCTACACCTTC.

The chain links TRBV7-6 to TRBJ1-5; D is uncertain. The V end lost 5 bases, the J end lost 6 bases, and 11 bases lay between the germline ends. Germline V lookup: CDR1 SGHVS, CDR2 FNYEAQ. This CDR3 is 13 amino acids long. In nucleotides, the CDR3 is TGTGCCAGCAGCCCAACCTTTGCTCAGCCCCAGCATTTT. Amino acid sequence: CASSPTFAQPQHF.

The CDR3 coding sequence is TGTGCCAGCAGTTTTCAGCCAGATGAGCAGTTCTTC. Protein sequence: CASSFQPDEQFF. The chain carries TRBV28 and TRBJ2-1; no clear D. Trimming removed 3 bases at V and 8 bases at J, with 8 bases between. The CDR3 extends over 12 amino acids. CDR1 is MDHEN and CDR2 is SYDVKM in the germline V gene.

The V and J genes are TRBV5-8 and TRBJ1-1; TRBD1 agrees at 7 bases. This CDR3 contains 15 residues. The germline gives CDR1 SGHTS, CDR2 YDEGEE. V trimming: 2 bases; J trimming: 1 base; junction bases outside the gene matches: 5. CDR3 DNA sequence: TGTGCCAGCAGCTTTTGGGACAGACGGAACACTGAAGCTTTCTTT. Translation: CASSFWDRRNTEAFF.

This clone came up once. This chain links TRBV5-6 with TRBJ2-5, with 7 positions matching TRBD2. The CDR3 contains 11 residues. V was pared by 4 bases and J by 13 bases, with 7 bases of the junction left unmatched. Germline V gene lookup returns CDR1 SGHDT and CDR2 YYEEEE. CDR3 region: CASSRGTIGYF. The DNA of the CDR3 is TGTGCCAGCAGCAGAGGGACTATTGGGTACTTC.

The rearrangement uses TRBV27 and TRBJ2-7; no clear D. Germline CDR1 reads MNHEY; CDR2 reads SMNVEV (reference sequence). This CDR3 has 17 residues. V lost 5 bases and J 3 bases, leaving 23 bases between the germline ends. The CDR3 loop reads CASSPQVPRAINYEQYF. CDR3 coding DNA: TGTGCCAGCAGTCCCCAGGTCCCACGGGCCATAAACTACGAGCAGTACTTC.

J is TRBJ2-7 and V is TRBV27; 7 bases are shared with TRBD2. This CDR3 has 13 residues. Germline-derived CDR1 and CDR2 are MNHEY and SMNVEV (reference sequence). V gave up 4 bases and J gave up 5 bases; unmatched junction bases: 5. The CDR3, as DNA: TGTGCCAGCAGTTCCCGGGACTACAACGAGCAGTACTTC. It codes for CASSSRDYNEQYF.

The chain uses TRBV6-5 and TRBJ1-2; D is ambiguous. The CDR3 has 13 amino acids. Per the germline V gene, CDR1 is MNHEY and CDR2 is SVGAGI. V lost 0 bases to trimming and J lost 1 base, with 3 bases between them. The DNA for the CDR3 is TGTGCCAGCAGTTACTCCAGTAACTATGGCTACACCTTC. The encoded protein is CASSYSSNYGYTF.

The V gene is TRBV14, the J gene TRBJ1-6, with a weak D call TRBD1 (5 bases). Germline V gene data show CDR1 as SGHDN and CDR2 as FVKESK. The ends were cut back, 2 bases at V and 9 bases at J, with 11 bases in the middle. The CDR3 runs to 14 residues. The CDR3 here is CASSQMGVRSPLHF. CDR3 sequence (DNA): TGTGCCAGCAGCCAAATGGGGGTGCGTTCACCCCTCCACTTT. The full variable domain, with the rest looked up from reference TRBV14 and TRBJ1-6, is EAGVTQFPSHSVIEKGQTVTLRCDPISGHDNLYWYRRVMGKEIKFLLHFVKESKQDESGMPNNRFLAERTGGTYSTLKVQPAELEDSGVYFCASSQMGVRSPLHFGNGTRLTVT.

This chain joins TRBV30 and TRBJ1-2; 8 nucleotides line up with TRBD1. V trimming: 0 bases; J trimming: 0 bases; junction bases outside the gene matches: 12. The CDR3 covers 18 residues. Germline V CDR1 and CDR2: GTSNPN, SVGIG (reference sequence). DNA for the CDR3: TGTGCCTGGAGTGTTTGGGGACAGGCCAGTCCCCCTAACTATGGCTACACCTTC. Translated: CAWSVWGQASPPNYGYTF.

This chain connects TRBV7-6 to TRBJ2-3; D is unresolved. Germline lookup yields CDR1 SGHVS and CDR2 FNYEAQ. The CDR3 has 16 amino acids. Trimming removed 0 bases from V and 2 bases from J, with 12 bases in between. CDR3 nucleotides: TGTGCCAGCAGCTTAGCGCGCGCGTTTTTCACAGATACGCAGTATTTT. As protein: CASSLARAFFTDTQYF.

This clone was recorded once. V usage is TRBV9 and J usage is TRBJ2-1, with 10 bases identical to TRBD2. V was clipped by 4 bases and J by 2 bases; unmatched bases: 3. Germline CDR1 reads SGDLS; CDR2 reads YYNGEE. The CDR3 has 15 amino acids. CDR3 residues: CASSSSGGTYNEQFF. The CDR3 DNA reads TGTGCCAGCAGCTCTAGCGGGGGAACCTACAATGAGCAGTTCTTC.

This chain joins TRBV7-6 and TRBJ1-1; 9 bases align to TRBD1. The CDR3 is made up of 15 amino acids. Looked up from germline, CDR1 is SGHVS and CDR2 is FNYEAQ. V lost 2 bases, J lost 5 bases, and 6 bases stayed unmatched. The chain's CDR3 is CASSLRDRVRTEAFF. Here the CDR3 DNA reads TGTGCCAGCAGCTTACGGGACAGGGTGCGGACTGAAGCTTTCTTT.

V is TRBV5-1 and J is TRBJ2-1; TRBD2 might be the D (6 bases). CDR1 and CDR2 from the germline V gene are SGHRS and YFSETQ. V lost 0 bases, J lost 7 bases, and 23 bases lay in between. This CDR3 is 18 amino acids long. In DNA, the CDR3 is TGCGCCAGCAGCTTGGTCCTCGGACTACATCGGAAGGGAAATGAGCAGTTCTTC. It yields the protein CASSLVLGLHRKGNEQFF.

The rearrangement joins TRBV13 to TRBJ1-2; D may be TRBD1 (5 bases). Deletions cut 1 base from V and 5 bases from J, with 11 bases between. Germline loops: CDR1 PRHDT, CDR2 FYEKMQ (reference sequence). The CDR3 sequence is 14 residues long. The CDR3 spells CASSLEGLGYGYTF. As DNA, the CDR3 is TGTGCCAGCAGCTTAGAGGGACTTGGGTATGGCTACACCTTC.

The chain employs TRBV5-6 and TRBJ2-1; 12 positions agree with TRBD2. J was trimmed by 4 bases and V by 0 bases; bases with no gene match: 5. The CDR3 length is 17 residues. Germline V lookup: CDR1 SGHDT, CDR2 YYEEEE. CDR3 protein: CASSLDLAGGLYNEQFF. The CDR3 DNA reads TGTGCCAGCAGCTTGGACCTAGCGGGAGGGCTTTACAATGAGCAGTTCTTC.

The J gene is TRBJ1-1, the V gene TRBV6-5; D gene uncertain. V gave up 2 bases and J gave up 1 base, with 11 bases separating them. This CDR3 has 15 residues. Germline CDR1 MNHEY, CDR2 SVGAGI. The CDR3 is CASSYDTVPNTEAFF. CDR3 in DNA: TGTGCCAGCAGTTACGACACAGTTCCGAACACTGAAGCTTTCTTT.